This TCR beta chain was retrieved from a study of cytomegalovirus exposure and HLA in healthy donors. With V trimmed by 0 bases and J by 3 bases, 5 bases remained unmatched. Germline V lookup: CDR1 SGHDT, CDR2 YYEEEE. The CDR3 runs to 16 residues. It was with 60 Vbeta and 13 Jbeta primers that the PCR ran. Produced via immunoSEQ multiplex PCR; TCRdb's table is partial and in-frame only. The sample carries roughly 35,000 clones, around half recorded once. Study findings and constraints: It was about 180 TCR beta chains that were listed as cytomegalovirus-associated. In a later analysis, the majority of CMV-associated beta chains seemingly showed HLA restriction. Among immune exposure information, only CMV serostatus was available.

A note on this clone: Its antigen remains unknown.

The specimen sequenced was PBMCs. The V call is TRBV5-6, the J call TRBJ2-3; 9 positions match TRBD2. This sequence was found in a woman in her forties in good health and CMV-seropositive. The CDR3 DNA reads TGTGCCAGCAGCTTGGCAGCGGGGGGTTCGACAGATACGCAGTATTTT. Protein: CASSLAAGGSTDTQYF.